The clone carrying this T cell receptor (beta chain) was seen a handful of times. The data belong to a study of cytomegalovirus exposure and HLA in healthy donors. This PCR relied on a set of 60 Vbeta primers and 13 Jbeta primers. Libraries were prepared by immunoSEQ multiplex PCR; TCRdb keeps only in-frame clonotypes and omits some of them. The profile shows about 120,000 clones, around 60% of them singletons. This CDR3 has 15 amino acids. Germline V gives CDR1 SGHKS, CDR2 YYEKEE (reference sequence). Deletions cut 0 bases from V and 5 bases from J, with 14 bases between. The clonotype comes from a woman aged 40 to 50 in good health and CMV-seropositive. Sequencing was performed on PBMCs. The rearrangement joins TRBV5-5 to TRBJ2-5, with no clear D. The CDR3 nucleotides read TGTGCCAGCAGCTTGGCTTTTGGGTACGGGGAGACCCAGTACTTC. This gives the protein CASSLAFGYGETQYF.